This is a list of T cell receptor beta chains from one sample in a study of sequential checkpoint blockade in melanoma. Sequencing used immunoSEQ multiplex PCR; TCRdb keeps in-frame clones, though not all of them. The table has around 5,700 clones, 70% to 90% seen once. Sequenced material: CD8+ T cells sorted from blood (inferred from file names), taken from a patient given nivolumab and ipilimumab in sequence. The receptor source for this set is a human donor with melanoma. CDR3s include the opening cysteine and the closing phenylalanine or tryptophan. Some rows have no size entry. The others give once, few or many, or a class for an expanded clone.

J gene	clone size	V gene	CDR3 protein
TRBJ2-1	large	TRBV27	CASSLYSSSYNEQFF
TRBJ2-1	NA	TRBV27	CASSLSGHSYNEQFF
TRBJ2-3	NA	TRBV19	CATRDINTDTQYF
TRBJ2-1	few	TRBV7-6	CASSLEAGQIYNEQFF
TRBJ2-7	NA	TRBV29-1	CSVVKTETYEQYF
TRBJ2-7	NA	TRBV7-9	CASSEGLAPYEQYF
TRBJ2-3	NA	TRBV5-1	CASGQGETSTDTQYF
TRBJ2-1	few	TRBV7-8	CASSLAPGLANNEQFF
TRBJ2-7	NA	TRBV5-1	CASRRDSRYEQYF
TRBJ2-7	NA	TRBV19	CASSWVFGGEQYF
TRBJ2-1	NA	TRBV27	CASSLRDTYYNEQFF
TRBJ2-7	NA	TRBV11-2	CASSPGTSGIFAYEQYF
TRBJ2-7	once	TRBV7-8	CASSRAGTIYEQYF
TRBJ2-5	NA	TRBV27	CASSLTSPLGAPLGETQYF
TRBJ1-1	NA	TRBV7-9	CASSHDRVTEAFF
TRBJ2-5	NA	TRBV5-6	CASSLARQGKETQYF
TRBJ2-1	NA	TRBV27	CASSLLGTSGSNEQFF
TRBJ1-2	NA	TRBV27	CASSLGREDYGYTF
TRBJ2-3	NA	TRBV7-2	CASSSSRDRGWSDTQYF
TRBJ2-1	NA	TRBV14	CASSPFAQEVYNEQFF
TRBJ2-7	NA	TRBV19	CASSILAGTYEQYF
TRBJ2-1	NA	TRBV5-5	CASSPVRFYNEQFF
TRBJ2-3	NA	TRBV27	CASSILSGSFSDTQYF
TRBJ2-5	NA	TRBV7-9	CASSLRQNQETQYF
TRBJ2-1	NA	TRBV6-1	CASSVKTENNEQFF
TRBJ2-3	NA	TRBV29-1	CSVEWRMEGNTDTQYF
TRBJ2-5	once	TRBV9	CASSVGGLADQETQYF
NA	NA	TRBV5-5	CASSFHEGFPYEQYF
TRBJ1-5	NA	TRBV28	CASSTRGQRAQPQHF
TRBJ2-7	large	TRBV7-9	CASSLVLDTVGEQYF
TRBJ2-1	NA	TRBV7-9	CASSPVPGLAGNSYNEQFF
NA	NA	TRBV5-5	CASSVGASGPYEQYF
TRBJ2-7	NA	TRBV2	CAISNRFSYEQYF
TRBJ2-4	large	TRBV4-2	CASSRAGRDTGVGLAKNIQYF
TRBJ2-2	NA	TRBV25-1	CASSEIGGSTGELFF
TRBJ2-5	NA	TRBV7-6	CASSPDSQETQYF
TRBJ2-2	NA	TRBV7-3	CASSLTPSNTGELFF
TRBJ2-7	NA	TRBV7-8	CASSNTLDGTYEQYF
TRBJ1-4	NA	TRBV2	CASSRTGTGEKLFF
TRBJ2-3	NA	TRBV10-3	CAISERGTSGGDTQYF
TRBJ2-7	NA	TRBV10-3	CAISESMVVREQYF